These 6 T cell receptor beta chains originate from one sample sequenced in a study of T cell repertoires in cytomegalovirus infection. These receptors are not linked to any known antigen. TCRdb used MiXCR to reprocess the reads, holding one entry per CDR3 protein. The data contain about 830,000 distinct CDR3 sequences, approximately 32% of them singletons. The sequenced sample was cultured CD8+ T cells from PBMCs, obtained from culture after CMV antigen stimulation. The receptors here all came from a human donor in good health (CMV status not recorded). Some clones in this sample may be carry-over from other donors' samples.

The gene calls are TRBV19 and TRBJ1-1; D is undetermined. The germline V and J ends were trimmed by 6 bases and 4 bases, with 9 bases remaining between them. The germline V gene encodes CDR1 LNHDA and CDR2 SQIVND (reference sequence). The CDR3 is 12 residues long. The CDR3 sequence is CASREDGTEAFF. In nucleotides, the CDR3 is TGTGCCAGTAGGGAGGATGGCACTGAAGCTTTCTTT.

This clonotype was seen only once. The V call is TRBV6-2 or TRBV6-3, the J call TRBJ2-3; 7 positions match TRBD2. V was clipped by 7 bases and J by 6 bases; unmatched bases: 7. This CDR3 has 13 amino acids. Per the germline V gene, CDR1 is MNHEY and CDR2 is SVGEGT. The CDR3 DNA reads TGTGCCAGCACCCGGACTAGGGCCGATACGCAGTATTTT. The encoded protein is CASTRTRADTQYF.

This clonotype showed up many times. The chain has TRBV6-2 or TRBV6-3 and TRBJ2-3; 9 bases are a match to TRBD2. Germline V lookup: CDR1 MNHEY, CDR2 SVGEGT. V lost 4 bases, J lost 1 base, and 3 bases stayed unmatched. This CDR3 is 15 amino acids long. The CDR3 sequence is CASSWASGGTDTQYF. In DNA, the CDR3 is TGTGCCAGCAGTTGGGCTAGCGGGGGCACAGATACGCAGTATTTT.

The chain uses TRBV6-6 and TRBJ1-1, with D perhaps TRBD1 (5 bases). Germline V gene lookup returns CDR1 MNHNY and CDR2 SVGAGI (reference sequence). The CDR3 extends over 13 amino acids. V gave up 7 bases and J gave up 1 base, with 10 bases separating them. The CDR3 DNA sequence: TGTGCCAGCAAGAAGGGGAGGAACACTGAAGCTTTCTTT. The encoded protein is CASKKGRNTEAFF.

CDR3 nucleotides: TGTGCCAGCAGCCGCGGGACTCCGAATGAGCAGTTCTTC. Residues: CASSRGTPNEQFF. The chain is built from TRBV7-2 and TRBJ2-1, with a possible D match to TRBD2 (6 bases). The CDR3 has 13 residues. V was trimmed by 5 bases and J by 7 bases, leaving 12 bases between them. Germline lookup yields CDR1 SGHTA and CDR2 FQGNSA. The full variable domain, in which reference TRBV7-2 and TRBJ2-1 provide the parts outside the CDR3, is GAGVSQSPSNKVTEKGKDVELRCDPISGHTALYWYRQSLGQGLEFLIYFQGNSAPDKSGLPSDRFSAERTGGSVSTLTIQRTQQEDSAVYLCASSRGTPNEQFFGPGTRLTVL.

V is TRBV2 and J is TRBJ2-2; no firm D call. The CDR3 sequence is 11 residues long. V gave up 10 bases and J gave up 4 bases, with 7 bases separating them. Germline loops: CDR1 SNHLY, CDR2 FYNNEI. The DNA for the CDR3 is TGTGCCACCCTAGTCACCGGGGAGCTGTTTTTT. This encodes CATLVTGELFF.